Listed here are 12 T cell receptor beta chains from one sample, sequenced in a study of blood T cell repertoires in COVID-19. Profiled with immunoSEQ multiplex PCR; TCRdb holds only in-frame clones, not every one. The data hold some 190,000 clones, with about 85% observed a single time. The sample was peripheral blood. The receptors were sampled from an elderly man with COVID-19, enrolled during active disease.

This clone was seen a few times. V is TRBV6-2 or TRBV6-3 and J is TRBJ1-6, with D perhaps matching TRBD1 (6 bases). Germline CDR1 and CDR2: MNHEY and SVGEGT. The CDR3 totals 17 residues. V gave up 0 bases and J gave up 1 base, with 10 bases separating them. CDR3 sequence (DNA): TGTGCCAGCAGTTACTCCCGCCAGGGGTCCTATAATTCACCCCTCCACTTT. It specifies CASSYSRQGSYNSPLHF.

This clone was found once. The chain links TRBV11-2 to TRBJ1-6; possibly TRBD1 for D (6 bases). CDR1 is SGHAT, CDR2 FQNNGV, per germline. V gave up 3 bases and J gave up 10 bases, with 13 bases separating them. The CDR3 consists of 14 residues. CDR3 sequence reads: CASSFRGLGSPLHF. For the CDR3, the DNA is TGTGCCAGCAGCTTTAGGGGGTTGGGATCACCCCTCCACTTT.

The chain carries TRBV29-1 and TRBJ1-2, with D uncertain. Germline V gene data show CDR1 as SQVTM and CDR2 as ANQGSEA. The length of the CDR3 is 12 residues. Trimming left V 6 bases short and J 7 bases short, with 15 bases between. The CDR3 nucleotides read TGCAGCGTGGCGATTTATTCGGGTGGCTACACCTTC. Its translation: CSVAIYSGGYTF.

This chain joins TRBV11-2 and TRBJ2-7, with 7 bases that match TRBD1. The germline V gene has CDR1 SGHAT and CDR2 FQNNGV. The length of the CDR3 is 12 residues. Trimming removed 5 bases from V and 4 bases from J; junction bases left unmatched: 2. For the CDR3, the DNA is TGTGCCAGCAGCCGACAGGGATACGAGCAGTACTTC. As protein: CASSRQGYEQYF.

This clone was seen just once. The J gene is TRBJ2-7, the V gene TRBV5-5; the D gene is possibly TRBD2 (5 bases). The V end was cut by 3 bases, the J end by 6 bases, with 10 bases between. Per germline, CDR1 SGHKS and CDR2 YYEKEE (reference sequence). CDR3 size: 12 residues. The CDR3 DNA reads TGTGCCAGCAGCTCCCCAGAGGGCGAGCAGTACTTC. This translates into CASSSPEGEQYF.

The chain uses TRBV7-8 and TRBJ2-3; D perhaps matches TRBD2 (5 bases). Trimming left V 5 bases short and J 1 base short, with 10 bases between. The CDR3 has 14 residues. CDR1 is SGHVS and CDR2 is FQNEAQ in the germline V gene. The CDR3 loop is CASSPLRGTDTQYF. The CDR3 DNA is TGTGCCAGCAGCCCTCTGCGGGGCACAGATACGCAGTATTTT.

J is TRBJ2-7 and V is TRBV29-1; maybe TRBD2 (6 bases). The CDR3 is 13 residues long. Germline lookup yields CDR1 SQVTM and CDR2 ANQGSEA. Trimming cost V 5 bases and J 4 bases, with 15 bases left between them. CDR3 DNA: TGCAGCGTTCTTGGGGGGACTGCGTACGAGCAGTACTTC. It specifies CSVLGGTAYEQYF.

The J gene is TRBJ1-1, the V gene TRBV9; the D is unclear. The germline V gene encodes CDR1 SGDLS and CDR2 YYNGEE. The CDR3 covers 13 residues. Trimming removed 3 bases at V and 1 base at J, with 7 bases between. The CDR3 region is CASSALRNTEAFF. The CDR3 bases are TGTGCCAGCAGCGCTCTAAGGAACACTGAAGCTTTCTTT.

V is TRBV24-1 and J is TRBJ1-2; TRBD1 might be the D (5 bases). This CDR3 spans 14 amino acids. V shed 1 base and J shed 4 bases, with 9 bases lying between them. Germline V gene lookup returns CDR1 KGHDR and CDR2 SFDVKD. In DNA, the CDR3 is TGTGCCACCAGTGATTTAAACAGGAGCTATGGCTACACCTTC. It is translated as CATSDLNRSYGYTF.

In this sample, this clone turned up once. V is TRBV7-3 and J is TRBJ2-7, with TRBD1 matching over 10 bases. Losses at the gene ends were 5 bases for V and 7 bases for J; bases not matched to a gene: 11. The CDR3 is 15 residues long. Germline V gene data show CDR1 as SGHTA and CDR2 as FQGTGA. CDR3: CASSPIPGQGSEQYF. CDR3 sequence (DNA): TGTGCCAGCAGCCCTATCCCGGGACAGGGGAGTGAGCAGTACTTC.

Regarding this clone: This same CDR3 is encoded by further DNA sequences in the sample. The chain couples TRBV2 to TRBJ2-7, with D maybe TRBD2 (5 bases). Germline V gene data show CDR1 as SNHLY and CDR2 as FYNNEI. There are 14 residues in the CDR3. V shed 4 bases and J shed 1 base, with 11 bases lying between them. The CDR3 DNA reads TGTGCCAGCAGTGGAGGGAGTCTATCCTACGAGCAGTACTTC. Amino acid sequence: CASSGGSLSYEQYF.

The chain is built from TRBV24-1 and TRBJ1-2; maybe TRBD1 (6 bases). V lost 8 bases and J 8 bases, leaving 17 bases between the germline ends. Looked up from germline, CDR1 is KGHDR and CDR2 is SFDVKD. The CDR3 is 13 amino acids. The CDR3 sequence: CATTTGMNSGYTF. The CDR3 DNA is TGTGCCACCACCACAGGGATGAATAGCGGCTACACCTTC.